What follows describes a single TCR beta chain. The data were taken from a study of OX40 agonist ivuxolimab in advanced cancers. Overall study context: With ivuxolimab, an agonistic anti-OX40 (CD134) antibody, patients were treated.

V shed 5 bases and J shed 3 bases, with 17 bases lying between them. The CDR3 extends over 15 amino acids. The assay was immunoSEQ multiplex PCR, and TCRdb's table has in-frame clones only and misses some. The table lists 35,000 to 45,000 clones, more than 70% of them singletons. The chain joins TRBV5-3 to TRBJ1-2; D gene unclear. TRBV5-3 belongs to the ORF category, with a function that is uncertain. The sequences come from CD4+ or CD8+ T cells sorted from blood, collected in a trial of the OX40 agonist ivuxolimab. This receptor was taken from an adult with an advanced solid tumor such as melanoma, head and neck, liver or kidney cancer. The CDR3 protein is CARSNISDGYYGYTF. Written as DNA, the CDR3 is TGTGCCAGAAGTAACATTTCCGACGGTTACTATGGCTACACCTTC.